This passage covers 31 T cell receptor beta chains from one sample sequenced in a study of T cell clonotyping in hematopoietic cell transplantation. Time point in this sample: recipient sample about 28 days before transplant, after cytoreduction. Some clones are missing from TCRdb's copy, which holds only in-frame ones; the method was immunoSEQ multiplex PCR. The data contain 4,500 to 6,500 clones, more than 75% of them singletons. Sequencing used peripheral blood mononuclear cells, obtained before stem cell transplant. Receptor source: a man in his sixties with acute myeloid leukemia. Some clones in this sample may be carry-over from other donors' samples.

This clone was observed once. The chain recombines TRBV5-1 with TRBJ2-1; 11 nucleotides align to TRBD2. In germline, CDR1 is SGHRS, CDR2 YFSETQ. The V gene end was trimmed by 4 bases and the J gene end by 4 bases; junction bases not matched to a gene: 7. CDR3 length: 16 residues. CDR3 nucleotide sequence: TGCGCCAGCAGCCTACTAGCGGGGGACAGGTACAATGAGCAGTTCTTC. Amino acids: CASSLLAGDRYNEQFF.

The rearrangement links TRBV15 to TRBJ2-1; possible D gene TRBD2, 5 bases. CDR3 length equals 17 residues. Germline CDR1 LNHNV, CDR2 YYDKDF (reference sequence). V lost 1 base, J lost 2 bases, and 15 bases lay in between. CDR3: CATSRGRRALTYNEQFF. The CDR3, as DNA: TGTGCCACCAGCAGAGGGAGGCGGGCCCTGACCTACAATGAGCAGTTCTTC.

This clone appeared a few times. J is TRBJ2-7 and V is TRBV18; 11 bases match TRBD1. Trimming cost V 6 bases and J 3 bases; bases outside gene matches: 4. This CDR3 contains 14 residues. Germline V gene lookup returns CDR1 KGHSH and CDR2 LQKENI. The CDR3 is CASSPGTGGYEQYF. CDR3 DNA: TGTGCCAGCTCCCCCGGGACAGGGGGCTACGAGCAGTACTTC.

The V call is TRBV21-1, the J call TRBJ2-3; the D segment call TRBD1 is taken from the table without a DNA check. TRBV21-1 counts as a pseudogene. CDR3 length: 15 amino acids. In nucleotides, the CDR3 is TGTGCCAGCCATCCAGGGACAGGGCCATCAGATACGCAGTATTTT. This encodes CASHPGTGPSDTQYF.

This clone appeared a single time. The chain joins TRBV6-6 to TRBJ2-7, with D perhaps matching TRBD1 (5 bases). This CDR3 has 14 amino acids. CDR1 MNHNY and CDR2 SVGAGI come from the germline V gene (reference sequence). Trimming removed 2 bases from V and 0 bases from J, with 8 bases in between. The CDR3 here is CASSYGQGSYEQYF. The CDR3 DNA is TGTGCCAGCAGTTACGGGCAGGGCTCCTACGAGCAGTACTTC.

This clone has just a few counts. The CDR3 region has the DNA TGTGCCAGTAGTAGGGACTTTCAAGAGACCCAGTACTTC. Encoded protein: CASSRDFQETQYF. This sequence joins TRBV19 and TRBJ2-5; perhaps TRBD2 as D (6 bases). Trimming pared 4 bases from V and 2 bases from J, leaving 8 bases between. The CDR3 contains 13 residues. Germline CDR1 reads LNHDA; CDR2 reads SQIVND (reference sequence).

The sample holds a few counts of this clone. The chain uses TRBV19 and TRBJ2-2, with D perhaps matching TRBD2 (6 bases). This CDR3 comprises 14 residues. V gave up 7 bases and J gave up 2 bases, with 11 bases separating them. Germline V lookup: CDR1 LNHDA, CDR2 SQIVND (reference sequence). The CDR3 protein is CASMRDLNTGELFF. CDR3 DNA: TGTGCCAGTATGCGGGATTTAAACACCGGGGAGCTGTTTTTT. The variable domain in full, completed from reference TRBV19 and TRBJ2-2, reads DGGITQSPKYLFRKEGQNVTLSCEQNLNHDAMYWYRQDPGQGLRLIYYSQIVNDFQKGDIAEGYSVSREKKESFPLTVTSAQKNPTAFYLCASMRDLNTGELFFGEGSRLTVL.

V usage is TRBV19 and J usage is TRBJ2-5, with 7 bases fitting TRBD2. This CDR3 comprises 14 residues. The germline CDR1 and CDR2 sequences are LNHDA and SQIVND (reference sequence). Losses at the gene ends were 5 bases for V and 1 base for J; bases not matched to a gene: 4. The CDR3 here is CASSLGGGQETQYF. The CDR3 nucleotides read TGTGCCAGTAGTCTGGGGGGGGGCCAAGAGACCCAGTACTTC.

The chain carries TRBV6-6 and TRBJ1-4, with D hard to call. V shed 6 bases and J shed 4 bases, with 9 bases lying between them. The CDR3 extends over 13 amino acids. Germline CDR1 is MNHNY and CDR2 is SVGAGI (reference sequence). The CDR3 spells CASSTWVNEKLFF. The CDR3 DNA reads as TGTGCCAGCAGCACTTGGGTTAATGAAAAACTGTTTTTT.

The gene calls are TRBV28 and TRBJ2-7; D is possibly TRBD2 (5 bases). Looked up from germline, CDR1 is MDHEN and CDR2 is SYDVKM. The CDR3 has 15 amino acids. V was clipped by 1 base and J by 3 bases, with 13 bases between them. CDR3 sequence (DNA): TGTGCCAGCAGTTTATCGGGCGGGCCCATCTACGAGCAGTACTTC. It translates to CASSLSGGPIYEQYF.

The V call is TRBV9, the J call TRBJ1-2; D remains ambiguous. Trimming removed 3 bases at V and 2 bases at J, with 11 bases between. Germline V gene lookup returns CDR1 SGDLS and CDR2 YYNGEE. The CDR3 consists of 14 residues. This chain's CDR3 is CASSDPAFNYGYTF. CDR3 coding DNA: TGTGCCAGCAGCGATCCAGCCTTCAACTATGGCTACACCTTC. Based on the CDR3 plus reference TRBV9 and TRBJ1-2, the full variable domain is DSGVTQTPKHLITATGQRVTLRCSPRSGDLSVYWYQQSLDQGLQFLIQYYNGEERAKGNILERFSAQQFPDLHSELNLSSLELGDSALYFCASSDPAFNYGYTFGSGTRLTVV.

The chain recombines TRBV6-6 with TRBJ1-5; TRBD1 is a possible D gene (5 bases). Trimming removed 2 bases from V and 5 bases from J, with 13 bases in between. Germline CDR1 and CDR2: MNHNY and SVGAGI (reference sequence). This CDR3 is built from 15 residues. The DNA for the CDR3 is TGTGCCAGCAGTTACACTCAGGGTATACATCAGCCCCAGCATTTT. Amino acid sequence: CASSYTQGIHQPQHF.

V usage is TRBV30 and J usage is TRBJ1-2, with D perhaps matching TRBD1 (5 bases). Trimming removed 4 bases from V and 5 bases from J, with 17 bases in between. CDR1 is GTSNPN, CDR2 SVGIG, per germline (reference sequence). The CDR3 runs 14 residues. CDR3 DNA sequence: TGTGCCTGGACTCAAAGTGGCAGGGTTTATGGCTACACCTTC. Its translation: CAWTQSGRVYGYTF.

The chain combines TRBV18 with TRBJ1-4; a possible D gene is TRBD1 (6 bases). The V and J ends lost 5 bases and 1 base respectively, with 11 bases between them. The CDR3 spans 15 residues. Germline V CDR1 and CDR2: KGHSH, LQKENI. CDR3 in amino acids: CASSSGVGTNEKLFF. In nucleotides, the CDR3 is TGTGCCAGCTCATCAGGGGTCGGAACTAATGAAAAACTGTTTTTT. Variable domain in full (rest from reference TRBV18 and TRBJ1-4): NAGVMQNPRHLVRRRGQEARLRCSPMKGHSHVYWYRQLPEEGLKFMVYLQKENIIDESGMPKERFSAEFPKEGPSILRIQQVVRGDSAAYFCASSSGVGTNEKLFFGSGTQLSVL.

This chain joins TRBV7-8 and TRBJ1-2; D is uncertain. The germline V gene has CDR1 SGHVS and CDR2 FQNEAQ. Deletions cut 5 bases from V and 3 bases from J, with 10 bases between. The CDR3 has 13 amino acids. The CDR3 loop is CASSPGGDYGYTF. The DNA of the CDR3 is TGTGCCAGCAGCCCCGGCGGCGACTATGGCTACACCTTC.

The genes are TRBV9 and TRBJ2-3, with 10 bases identical to TRBD2. V trimming: 0 bases; J trimming: 7 bases; junction bases outside the gene matches: 8. This CDR3 is 16 amino acids long. Germline CDR1 is SGDLS and CDR2 is YYNGEE. The CDR3 DNA follows: TGTGCCAGCAGCGTAGGTGTTAGCGGGGGGCAATATACGCAGTATTTT. The encoded protein is CASSVGVSGGQYTQYF.

This clone was seen a single time. The rearrangement links TRBV5-1 to TRBJ1-4; D remains unclear. CDR1 is SGHRS and CDR2 is YFSETQ in the germline V gene. CDR3 length: 17 amino acids. Trimming took off 0 bases at V and 0 bases at J, with 12 bases between the two ends. The CDR3 here is CASSLEAQDSTNEKLFF. The CDR3 nucleotides read TGCGCCAGCAGCTTGGAGGCACAAGACTCAACTAATGAAAAACTGTTTTTT.

The genes are TRBV2 and TRBJ1-6; D unclear. Trimming removed 6 bases from V and 8 bases from J, with 14 bases in between. The CDR3 contains 14 residues. Germline-derived CDR1 and CDR2 are SNHLY and FYNNEI. CDR3 sequence: CASRGSGEYSPLHF. The CDR3 region has the DNA TGTGCCAGCAGGGGTTCCGGGGAATATTCACCCCTCCACTTT.

The chain combines TRBV6-5 with TRBJ1-1; possible D gene TRBD1, 6 bases. The CDR3 covers 15 residues. Germline loops: CDR1 MNHEY, CDR2 SVGAGI. V lost 6 bases and J 4 bases, leaving 18 bases between the germline ends. The CDR3 sequence: CASRGRGGRSTEAFF. The CDR3 bases are TGTGCCAGCAGGGGAAGAGGGGGGAGGAGCACTGAAGCTTTCTTT.

Written as DNA, the CDR3 is TGTGCCAGCAGTTCCCCCCGGGACAGCACCTATGGCTACACCTTC. Amino acid sequence: CASSSPRDSTYGYTF. V usage is TRBV6-5 and J usage is TRBJ1-2, with TRBD1 matching 7 bases. The CDR3 totals 15 residues. Germline lookup yields CDR1 MNHEY and CDR2 SVGAGI. V gave up 4 bases and J gave up 4 bases; unmatched junction bases: 9.

V and J are TRBV6-1 and TRBJ2-2; the D gene is possibly TRBD2 (5 bases). V was clipped by 0 bases and J by 5 bases, with 7 bases between them. This CDR3 is 14 amino acids long. CDR1 and CDR2 (germline): MNHNS, SASEGT. The CDR3 DNA follows: TGTGCCAGCAGTGAAGCGGGGAGAACCGGGGAGCTGTTTTTT. It is translated as CASSEAGRTGELFF.

This chain links TRBV5-1 with TRBJ2-3, with 8 bases that match TRBD2. CDR1 SGHRS and CDR2 YFSETQ come from the germline V gene. The V gene end was trimmed by 2 bases and the J gene end by 4 bases; junction bases not matched to a gene: 9. CDR3 length: 16 residues. The CDR3 DNA is TGCGCCAGCAGCTTAACGGGGGGGCCGGGGTCAGATACGCAGTATTTT. Protein: CASSLTGGPGSDTQYF.

The CDR3 region is CASSGGGGNTGELFF. The CDR3 bases are TGTGCCAGCAGCGGCGGGGGAGGGAACACCGGGGAGCTGTTTTTT. This sequence joins TRBV7-8 and TRBJ2-2, with 7 bases identical to TRBD2. This CDR3 spans 15 amino acids. Germline V gene data show CDR1 as SGHVS and CDR2 as FQNEAQ. J lost 1 base, V lost 5 bases, and 4 bases had no gene match.

The rearrangement uses TRBV4-1 and TRBJ2-7; tentative D call: TRBD2 (6 bases). CDR1 and CDR2 (germline): MGHRA, YSYEKL. This CDR3 is 15 amino acids long. V shed 2 bases and J shed 3 bases, with 14 bases lying between them. The CDR3 coding sequence is TGCGCCAGCAGCCAAAATTTTGGGGGGTTCTACGAGCAGTACTTC. Its translation: CASSQNFGGFYEQYF.

In the case of this clone: The sample carries other DNA sequences with the same CDR3. This chain links TRBV7-9 with TRBJ2-7; no clear D gene. Trimming removed 0 bases from V and 0 bases from J, with 6 bases in between. This CDR3 has 14 residues. CDR1 and CDR2 (germline): SEHNR, FQNEAQ (reference sequence). CDR3 sequence (DNA): TGTGCCAGCAGCTTAGCGGTGGCCTCCTACGAGCAGTACTTC. Its translation is CASSLAVASYEQYF.

The genes are TRBV5-1 and TRBJ2-1; TRBD2 matches 11 bases. The CDR3 sequence is 15 residues long. The V gene's germline CDR1 is SGHRS and CDR2 YFSETQ. J was trimmed by 4 bases and V by 1 base; bases with no gene match: 1. Here the CDR3 reads CASSLTSGSYNEQFF. CDR3 DNA: TGCGCCAGCAGCTTGACTAGCGGGAGTTACAATGAGCAGTTCTTC.

This chain connects TRBV19 to TRBJ1-1; 7 nucleotides match TRBD1. V lost 1 base to trimming and J lost 2 bases; unmatched junction nucleotides: 4. Germline CDR1 and CDR2: LNHDA and SQIVND (reference sequence). The CDR3 length is 15 residues. The CDR3 DNA reads as TGTGCCAGTAGTATAGGAGGGACAGTTAACACTGAAGCTTTCTTT. This codes for CASSIGGTVNTEAFF.

A few counts support this clone. The chain carries TRBV7-2 and TRBJ1-6; 8 bases align to TRBD1. J was trimmed by 10 bases and V by 6 bases; bases with no gene match: 11. CDR1 is SGHTA, CDR2 FQGNSA, per germline. The CDR3 extends over 15 amino acids. This chain's CDR3 is CASSFSQGARSPLHF. CDR3 in DNA: TGTGCCAGCAGTTTCAGCCAGGGGGCACGATCACCCCTCCACTTT.

This clone was seen a few times. CDR3 sequence (DNA): TGCAGCGCTGGGGGGGATACGCAGTATTTT. Its protein is CSAGGDTQYF. The genes are TRBV29-1 and TRBJ2-3; D possibly corresponds to TRBD2 (6 bases). Germline CDR1 reads SQVTM; CDR2 reads ANQGSEA. V was shortened by 7 bases and J by 6 bases, with 8 bases between the two germline ends. This CDR3 contains 10 residues.

The chain carries TRBV5-4 and TRBJ1-2; D gene uncertain. This CDR3 region has 15 residues. Between the trimmed V and J ends, which lost 0 bases and 5 bases, there was a span of 14 bases. Germline CDR1 SGHNT, CDR2 YYREEE (reference sequence). DNA for the CDR3: TGTGCCAGCAGCTTGGCAGGACTCCGGCCTTATGGCTACACCTTC. The encoded protein is CASSLAGLRPYGYTF.

The V and J genes are TRBV7-9 and TRBJ2-6, with TRBD1 matching over 8 bases. This CDR3 has 17 amino acids. Germline CDR1 reads SEHNR; CDR2 reads FQNEAQ (reference sequence). V trimming: 5 bases; J trimming: 2 bases; junction bases outside the gene matches: 8. This CDR3 reads CASSPPTGAAGANVLTF. CDR3 DNA: TGTGCCAGCAGCCCGCCGACAGGGGCAGCTGGGGCCAACGTCCTGACTTTC.